The rows below give T cell receptor beta chains drawn from one sample of a study of T cell responses to AZD1222 COVID-19 vaccine. Repertoires were generated with immunoSEQ multiplex PCR, while TCRdb's copy carries only in-frame clones and drops some. The sample holds roughly 77,000 clones, 75% to 95% seen once. The sequencing here drew on peripheral blood, taken 28 days after the second AZD1222 dose. The receptor source for this set is an adult who received the AZD1222 COVID-19 vaccine. Both conserved end residues are part of each CDR3. Fields, in order: clone size, D gene, J gene, V gene, CDR3 protein, CDR3 DNA. The D gene is left open where the match is weak. Clone size is stated in some rows and not others, as once, few, many or a class when expanded.

>.|.|TRBJ2-7|TRBV5-6
CASSFLGDSYEQYF
TGTGCCAGCAGCTTCTTAGGTGACTCCTACGAGCAGTACTTC
>.|.|TRBJ2-1|TRBV6-5
CASNVGLGEQFF
TGTGCCAGCAATGTGGGGTTAGGTGAGCAGTTCTTC
>.|TRBD1|TRBJ1-6|TRBV4-2
CASSQEWTGGSPLHF
TGTGCCAGCAGCCAAGAGTGGACAGGGGGTTCACCCCTCCACTTT
>.|TRBD1|TRBJ1-5|TRBV23-1
CASSQSMGQKLNQPQHF
TGCGCCAGCAGTCAATCGATGGGACAGAAATTAAATCAGCCCCAGCATTTT
>.|.|TRBJ1-6|TRBV15
CATSRDGGSLSPLHF
TGTGCCACCAGCAGAGATGGGGGGTCTCTTTCACCCCTCCACTTT
>.|.|TRBJ1-2|TRBV10-3
CAISELVNPVYGYTF
TGTGCCATCAGTGAGTTAGTCAATCCCGTCTATGGCTACACCTTC
>.|.|TRBJ2-1|TRBV3-1/TRBV3-2
CASSPVLHNEQFF
TGTGCCAGCAGCCCCGTTTTACACAATGAGCAGTTCTTC
>.|.|TRBJ1-5|TRBV18
CASQLDSNQPQHF
TGTGCCAGCCAATTAGATAGCAATCAGCCCCAGCATTTT
>.|.|TRBJ1-6|TRBV5-1
CASSLETGGSPLHF
TGCGCCAGCAGCTTAGAAACAGGAGGTTCACCCCTCCACTTT
>.|.|TRBJ1-3|TRBV10-3
CAISPSGGGNTIYF
TGTGCCATCAGTCCTTCGGGGGGAGGAAACACCATATATTTT
>.|.|TRBJ1-3|TRBV5-5
CASSPPSGGSGNTIYF
TGTGCCAGCAGCCCCCCGTCGGGGGGATCTGGAAACACCATATATTTT
>.|.|TRBJ1-3|TRBV2
CASSESGVTIYF
TGTGCCAGCAGTGAATCCGGGGTAACCATATATTTT
>.|.|TRBJ2-2|TRBV7-2
CASSLRGVKAGELFF
TGTGCCAGCAGCTTACGGGGAGTTAAGGCCGGGGAGCTGTTTTTT
>.|.|TRBJ1-4|TRBV5-1
CASSGAGNEEKLFF
TGCGCCAGCAGCGGCGCAGGAAACGAGGAAAAACTGTTTTTT
>.|TRBD1|TRBJ2-5|TRBV12-3/TRBV12-4
CATRQGMETQYF
TGTGCCACCCGACAGGGTATGGAGACCCAGTACTTC
>.|TRBD2|TRBJ2-1|TRBV7-2
CASSLAWTGGEQFF
TGTGCCAGCAGCTTAGCTTGGACGGGAGGGGAGCAGTTCTTC
>once|.|TRBJ1-1|TRBV28
CASSSPFQGNTEAFF
TGTGCCAGCAGTTCCCCATTTCAGGGTAACACTGAAGCTTTCTTT
>.|.|TRBJ2-5|TRBV12-3/TRBV12-4
CASSHSLEETQYF
TGTGCCAGCAGCCATTCTTTGGAAGAGACCCAGTACTTC
>.|.|TRBJ1-2|TRBV29-1
CSVDPGGGGYTF
TGCAGCGTTGACCCCGGGGGGGGAGGCTACACCTTC
>.|TRBD2|TRBJ2-7|TRBV9
CASSVSAGSSYEQYF
TGTGCCAGCAGCGTTTCAGCGGGAAGCTCCTACGAGCAGTACTTC
>.|.|TRBJ2-4|TRBV21-1
CASSSTGLAKNIQYF
TGTGCCAGCAGCTCGACAGGGTTGGCCAAAAACATTCAGTACTTC
>.|TRBD2|TRBJ2-3|TRBV28
CASRSTSGGPQTDTQYF
TGTGCCAGCAGATCGACTAGCGGGGGACCCCAAACAGATACGCAGTATTTT
>.|.|TRBJ2-3|TRBV6-1
CASSEAAFGDTQYF
TGTGCCAGCAGTGAAGCGGCATTCGGAGATACGCAGTATTTT
>.|TRBD2|TRBJ2-3|TRBV29-1
CSAPLGSGRADTQYF
TGCAGCGCCCCCCTTGGGAGCGGGAGGGCCGATACGCAGTATTTT
>.|TRBD1|TRBJ2-7|TRBV6-1
CASSEGGQDYSYEQYF
TGTGCCAGCAGTGAAGGGGGACAGGATTACTCCTACGAGCAGTACTTC
>.|TRBD1|TRBJ1-6|TRBV19
CASSDRRTGYGSPLHF
TGTGCCAGTAGTGACCGACGGACAGGGTACGGTTCACCCCTCCACTTT
>.|TRBD2|TRBJ2-1|TRBV7-2
CASSLGSGTINEQFF
TGTGCCAGCAGCTTAGGGTCGGGGACTATAAATGAGCAGTTCTTC
>.|TRBD1|TRBJ1-4|TRBV19
CASSSTGVGEKLFF
TGTGCCAGTAGTTCGACAGGGGTCGGGGAAAAACTGTTTTTT
>.|TRBD1|TRBJ1-1|TRBV5-4
CASSLDRETPEAFF
TGTGCCAGCAGCCTGGACAGGGAAACGCCTGAAGCTTTCTTT
>once|.|TRBJ1-2|TRBV5-1
CASSFSSGRSQGYTF
TGCGCCAGCAGCTTTTCATCGGGCAGGTCTCAGGGCTACACCTTC
>.|TRBD1|TRBJ1-5|TRBV6-5
CASSPTTGGGQPQHF
TGTGCCAGCAGCCCCACCACAGGGGGCGGGCAGCCCCAGCATTTT
>many|.|TRBJ1-5|TRBV7-9
CASSSTGFSNQPQHF
TGTGCCAGCAGCTCTACAGGGTTTAGCAATCAGCCCCAGCATTTT
>.|.|TRBJ1-2|TRBV3-1/TRBV3-2
CASSPRARYGYTF
TGTGCCAGCAGCCCCCGGGCTCGCTATGGCTACACCTTC